The T cell receptor (beta chain) described here comes from a study of identical twins. The CDR3 is 14 residues long. The germline V and J ends were trimmed by 3 bases and 1 base, with 7 bases remaining between them. Germline values: CDR1 MDHEN, CDR2 SYDVKM. This clonotype has a handful of counts. TCRdb analysed the 5' RACE reads with MiXCR anew, one entry per CDR3 protein. The sample records 1.5 million or so distinct CDR3 sequences, roughly a third being singletons. Sequencing input: cord blood. The clonotype originates from a newborn girl in good health. The chain carries TRBV28 and TRBJ2-1; D is uncertain. CDR3 residues: CASSLARSYNEQFF. The CDR3 DNA reads as TGTGCCAGCAGTTTGGCGAGGTCCTACAATGAGCAGTTCTTC.